Presented here are 5 T cell receptor beta chains from one specimen sequenced in a study of cytomegalovirus exposure and HLA in healthy donors. The PCR contained 60 Vbeta and 13 Jbeta primers. Sequencing was performed with immunoSEQ multiplex PCR; in TCRdb, only in-frame clones are kept and a portion is missing. The sample shows 120,000 to 150,000 clones, around 77% of them seen only once. The sequencing input was PBMCs. These receptors came from a woman aged 40-49 years in good health and CMV-seropositive.

This clone was recorded only once. The chain couples TRBV6-5 to TRBJ1-1; 7 bases are shared with TRBD1. Unmatched junction bases numbered 7, after V lost 7 bases and J lost 5 bases. The CDR3 has 13 residues. Germline lookup yields CDR1 MNHEY and CDR2 SVGAGI. In nucleotides, the CDR3 is TGTGCCAGCAAGATACAGGGGAGAACTGAAGCTTTCTTT. Protein: CASKIQGRTEAFF.

This chain links TRBV5-1 with TRBJ2-3; the match to TRBD2 covers 13 bases. Per the germline V gene, CDR1 is SGHRS and CDR2 is YFSETQ. With 2 bases clipped from V and 5 bases from J, the junction kept 8 bases outside the gene matches. The CDR3 contains 17 residues. CDR3 sequence reads: CASSFGGLAGSRDTQYF. DNA for the CDR3: TGCGCCAGCAGCTTCGGGGGACTAGCGGGGTCAAGAGATACGCAGTATTTT.

The rearrangement links TRBV9 to TRBJ2-1, with 11 bases that match TRBD2. Germline lookup yields CDR1 SGDLS and CDR2 YYNGEE. The V and J ends lost 0 bases and 4 bases, in that order; junction bases with no gene match: 3. This CDR3 spans 16 amino acids. The CDR3 nucleotides read TGTGCCAGCAGCGTAGTCTCTAGCGGGGGGTACAATGAGCAGTTCTTC. Protein: CASSVVSSGGYNEQFF.

The genes are TRBV19 and TRBJ2-2, with D perhaps TRBD1 (5 bases). Per the germline V gene, CDR1 is LNHDA and CDR2 is SQIVND (reference sequence). This CDR3 is 12 amino acids long. The V and J ends lost 4 bases and 9 bases respectively, with 9 bases between them. The CDR3 DNA follows: TGTGCCAGTAGTAAAGGGGCTAGGGAGCTGTTTTTT. As protein: CASSKGARELFF.

This chain joins TRBV6-6 and TRBJ2-3, with 14 positions matching TRBD2. Germline V gives CDR1 MNHNY, CDR2 SVGAGI (reference sequence). This CDR3 comprises 15 residues. V trimming: 7 bases; J trimming: 5 bases; junction bases outside the gene matches: 5. This CDR3 is CASNIGTSGGDTQYF. In nucleotides, the CDR3 is TGTGCCAGCAACATAGGGACTAGCGGGGGAGATACGCAGTATTTT.